These 30 T cell receptor beta chains were all obtained from the same sample, sequenced in a study of cytomegalovirus exposure and HLA in healthy donors. PCR involved 60 Vbeta and 13 Jbeta primers. Method: immunoSEQ multiplex PCR; TCRdb's copy keeps in-frame clones and lacks some. Among around 67,000 clones listed, 75% were seen once. Material for sequencing was PBMCs. The source is a woman under 40 in good health and CMV-seropositive.

This rearrangement joins TRBV11-2 to TRBJ2-5; D may be TRBD2 (5 bases). CDR3 length: 13 residues. Deletions cut 5 bases from V and 11 bases from J, with 18 bases between. The germline gives CDR1 SGHAT, CDR2 FQNNGV. The CDR3 DNA is TGTGCCAGCAGCACCCGTGTGTCTAGGGAGCAGTACTTC. Encoded protein: CASSTRVSREQYF.

The chain combines TRBV14 with TRBJ2-7; D not resolved. Germline V gives CDR1 SGHDN, CDR2 FVKESK. The V end was cut by 3 bases, the J end by 3 bases, with 3 bases between. The CDR3 spans 11 residues. As DNA, the CDR3 is TGTGCCAGCAGCCACAGCTACGAGCAGTACTTC. This translates into CASSHSYEQYF. The whole variable domain, remainder taken from reference TRBV14 and TRBJ2-7, is EAGVTQFPSHSVIEKGQTVTLRCDPISGHDNLYWYRRVMGKEIKFLLHFVKESKQDESGMPNNRFLAERTGGTYSTLKVQPAELEDSGVYFCASSHSYEQYFGPGTRLTVT.

CDR3 nucleotides: TGTGCCAGCAGCTTGGGGACTAGTGGGATATATGAGCAGTTCTTC. It specifies CASSLGTSGIYEQFF. The chain couples TRBV5-4 to TRBJ2-1; 7 bases match TRBD2. Germline V gene data show CDR1 as SGHNT and CDR2 as YYREEE (reference sequence). The V and J ends lost 0 bases and 8 bases, in that order; junction bases with no gene match: 8. CDR3 size: 15 residues.

This chain joins TRBV4-1 and TRBJ2-1, with 9 positions matching TRBD1. CDR1 is MGHRA, CDR2 YSYEKL, per germline. V dropped 2 bases and J dropped 9; count of bases not matched to a gene: 11. The length of the CDR3 is 16 residues. The chain's CDR3 is CASSQLPGQGNGEQFF. In DNA form, the CDR3 reads TGCGCCAGCAGCCAACTACCGGGACAGGGCAATGGTGAGCAGTTCTTC.

The J gene is TRBJ2-2, the V gene TRBV2; D is unresolved. Trimming stripped 7 bases from V and 6 bases from J, with 9 bases between. The CDR3 consists of 12 residues. Germline V gene lookup returns CDR1 SNHLY and CDR2 FYNNEI. CDR3 bases: TGTGCCAGCACCTCCCCCTCCGGGGAGCTGTTTTTT. Translated, it gives CASTSPSGELFF.

The chain carries TRBV10-1 and TRBJ2-1, with TRBD1 matching over 8 bases. Germline loops: CDR1 WNHNN, CDR2 SYGVQD (reference sequence). This CDR3 contains 14 residues. V gave up 11 bases and J gave up 8 bases; unmatched junction bases: 14. In DNA form, the CDR3 reads TGCGCCCGTCTCAGGGGGCGCTTGGGATATGAGCAGTTCTTC. As protein: CARLRGRLGYEQFF.

The chain uses TRBV4-1 and TRBJ1-1, with a tentative D call TRBD1 (5 bases). With 0 bases removed from V and 7 bases from J, the gap between germline ends came to 15 bases. CDR1 and CDR2 (germline): MGHRA, YSYEKL. The CDR3 is 15 residues long. Here the CDR3 reads CASSQDGGGFGEAFF. The CDR3 DNA follows: TGCGCCAGCAGCCAAGATGGCGGGGGTTTTGGTGAAGCTTTCTTT.

V and J are TRBV19 and TRBJ1-1, with TRBD1 matching 8 bases. V shed 4 bases and J 7 bases; nucleotides not matched to a gene: 5. The CDR3 is 13 amino acids. Germline CDR1 is LNHDA and CDR2 is SQIVND (reference sequence). The CDR3, as DNA: TGTGCCAGTAGTACGAGAGGACAGGGTGAAGCTTTCTTT. Its protein is CASSTRGQGEAFF.

This chain links TRBV4-1 with TRBJ1-2, with D possibly TRBD1 on 5 matching bases. V was shortened by 2 bases and J by 4 bases, with 14 bases between the two germline ends. Looked up from germline, CDR1 is MGHRA and CDR2 is YSYEKL. The CDR3 totals 15 residues. For the CDR3, the DNA is TGCGCCAGCAGCCAAACTGATACGACAGCCTATGGCTACACCTTC. Translation gives CASSQTDTTAYGYTF.

This clone was seen just once. The V and J genes are TRBV5-6 and TRBJ2-1; TRBD2 aligns across 7 bases. V dropped 4 bases and J dropped 8; count of bases not matched to a gene: 12. CDR1 and CDR2 (germline): SGHDT, YYEEEE. The CDR3 covers 15 residues. CDR3 in amino acids: CASSIGLVDFDEQFF. CDR3 bases: TGTGCCAGCAGCATCGGACTAGTGGATTTTGATGAGCAGTTCTTC.

This chain links TRBV9 with TRBJ2-3; D gene uncertain. Trimming left V 4 bases short and J 0 bases short, with 9 bases between. The germline gives CDR1 SGDLS, CDR2 YYNGEE. CDR3 length: 14 residues. CDR3 residues: CASSPYSSTDTQYF. The CDR3 nucleotides are TGTGCCAGCAGCCCATACTCTAGCACAGATACGCAGTATTTT.

This rearrangement joins TRBV9 to TRBJ2-2; D possibly corresponds to TRBD1 (6 bases). This CDR3 is built from 19 residues. V was clipped by 0 bases and J by 0 bases, with 18 bases between them. CDR1 is SGDLS and CDR2 is YYNGEE in the germline V gene. This chain's CDR3 is CASSVVGLPGAANTGELFF. In DNA form, the CDR3 reads TGTGCCAGCAGCGTAGTTGGGCTACCAGGGGCCGCGAACACCGGGGAGCTGTTTTTT.

The rearrangement joins TRBV19 to TRBJ2-5; D is ambiguous. Per the germline V gene, CDR1 is LNHDA and CDR2 is SQIVND (reference sequence). The CDR3 runs to 13 residues. Between the trimmed V and J ends, which lost 0 bases and 3 bases, there was a span of 5 bases. Written as DNA, the CDR3 is TGTGCCAGTAGTATAGACTCTGAAGAGACCCAGTACTTC. Translating it yields CASSIDSEETQYF.

The chain uses TRBV28 and TRBJ2-7; possibly TRBD2 for D (6 bases). Trimming removed 5 bases at V and 3 bases at J, with 14 bases between. The CDR3 is 14 residues long. Germline V gene data show CDR1 as MDHEN and CDR2 as SYDVKM. In DNA form, the CDR3 reads TGTGCCAGCAGTAGGCGGGGAACTGACTACGAGCAGTACTTC. Translation: CASSRRGTDYEQYF.

As concerns this clone: An end of the junction differs from the germline gene, which may be a read error. This same CDR3 is encoded by further DNA sequences in the sample. The chain employs TRBV5-1 and TRBJ2-1, with D possibly being TRBD2 (5 bases). The CDR3 is made up of 15 amino acids. Germline V gives CDR1 SGHRS, CDR2 YFSETQ. DNA of the CDR3: TGCGCCATCAGCACCCGAAAAGCGGCATACAATGAGCAGTTCTTC. Residues: CAISTRKAAYNEQFF. Full variable domain (remainder filled in from reference TRBV5-1 and TRBJ2-1): KAGVTQTPRYLIKTRGQQVTLSCSPISGHRSVSWYQQTPGQGLQFLFEYFSETQRNKGNFPGRFSGRQFSNSRSEMNVSTLELGDSALYLCAISTRKAAYNEQFFGPGTRLTVL.

This clone was counted a few times. This chain connects TRBV12-2 to TRBJ2-2; the table's D call of TRBD1 was not tested on the DNA. TRBV12-2 is an annotated pseudogene. The CDR3 spans 12 residues. CDR3 coding DNA: TGTGCAAGTCGTCCTACAGCCGGGGAGCTGTTTTTT. Protein: CASRPTAGELFF.

V and J are TRBV9 and TRBJ2-7; D may be TRBD2 (6 bases). CDR3 length: 15 residues. CDR1 is SGDLS, CDR2 YYNGEE, per germline. The V end lost 6 bases, the J end lost 0 bases, and 16 bases lay between the germline ends. The CDR3 loop reads CASTQGAGSSYEQYF. CDR3 in DNA: TGTGCCAGCACCCAAGGGGCGGGGAGCTCCTACGAGCAGTACTTC.

In its sample, this clone was seen a few times. The chain links TRBV29-1 to TRBJ2-5; 11 bases are shared with TRBD2. The J call may be incorrect, as the DNA end agrees better with TRBJ2-7. CDR1 and CDR2 from the germline V gene are SQVTM and ANQGSEA. The CDR3 runs to 13 residues. For the CDR3, the DNA is TGCAGCGTTAGTAGCGGGAGGGCGTTCGAGCAGTACTTC. Protein product: CSVSSGRAFEQYF.

This chain uses TRBV6-6 with TRBJ1-3; D gene unclear. CDR1 MNHNY and CDR2 SVGAGI come from the germline V gene (reference sequence). The CDR3 covers 12 residues. V was cut by 6 bases and J by 1 base, with 4 bases left in between. The CDR3 nucleotides are TGTGCCAGCAGGACATCTGGAAACACCATATATTTT. Translating gives CASRTSGNTIYF.

This chain joins TRBV6-5 and TRBJ1-1; TRBD1 agrees at 7 bases. Unmatched junction bases numbered 6, after V lost 7 bases and J lost 1 base. CDR3 size: 14 residues. Germline V gene lookup returns CDR1 MNHEY and CDR2 SVGAGI. The CDR3 DNA sequence: TGTGCCAGCACGCGGAGACAGGGGAACACTGAAGCTTTCTTT. This sequence encodes CASTRRQGNTEAFF.

The chain combines TRBV11-3 with TRBJ2-5; a possible D gene is TRBD1 (6 bases). Trimming removed 5 bases at V and 5 bases at J, with 15 bases between. This CDR3 contains 14 residues. Germline V lookup: CDR1 SGHNT, CDR2 YENEEA. CDR3 residues: CASSEDRPRETQYF. Written as DNA, the CDR3 is TGTGCCAGCAGCGAAGACAGGCCCCGGGAGACCCAGTACTTC.

The V call is TRBV28, the J call TRBJ2-7; D gene ambiguous. Trimming took off 4 bases at V and 4 bases at J, with 8 bases between the two ends. The CDR3 is 12 residues long. From germline, CDR1 is MDHEN and CDR2 SYDVKM. The CDR3, as DNA: TGTGCCAGCAGTTCTCAGATTTACGAGCAGTACTTC. Protein sequence: CASSSQIYEQYF. Complete variable domain (other parts from reference TRBV28 and TRBJ2-7): DVKVTQSSRYLVKRTGEKVFLECVQDMDHENMFWYRQDPGLGLRLIYFSYDVKMKEKGDIPEGYSVSREKKERFSLILESASTNQTSMYLCASSSQIYEQYFGPGTRLTVT.

The V gene is TRBV29-1, the J gene TRBJ1-2, with 7 bases identical to TRBD1. Trimming at V came to 7 bases and at J to 5 bases, leaving 7 bases not matched to a gene. Germline CDR1 is SQVTM and CDR2 is ANQGSEA. The CDR3 spans 12 residues. The CDR3 loop is CSAATGMYGYTF. The CDR3 DNA is TGCAGCGCAGCGACAGGGATGTATGGCTACACCTTC.

The chain employs TRBV7-6 and TRBJ1-5; 7 bases match TRBD1. Germline V CDR1 and CDR2: SGHVS, FNYEAQ. Trimming removed 2 bases from V and 3 bases from J; junction bases left unmatched: 7. CDR3 length: 16 residues. CDR3 DNA: TGTGCCAGCAGCTTATCCGGGACAGCCTACAATCAGCCCCAGCATTTT. Translated, it gives CASSLSGTAYNQPQHF.

The chain joins TRBV7-9 to TRBJ2-3; perhaps TRBD2 as D (5 bases). Per germline, CDR1 SEHNR and CDR2 FQNEAQ (reference sequence). The CDR3 is 15 amino acids. Trimming took 1 base from V and 2 from J, leaving 10 bases between them. The CDR3 sequence is CASSLGTGITDTQYF. The DNA of the CDR3 is TGTGCCAGCAGCTTAGGGACGGGAATCACAGATACGCAGTATTTT.

V is TRBV7-2 and J is TRBJ1-2; no definite D call. This CDR3 comprises 13 residues. Trimming removed 1 base from V and 0 bases from J, with 3 bases in between. Per the germline V gene, CDR1 is SGHTA and CDR2 is FQGNSA. In DNA, the CDR3 is TGTGCCAGCAGCTTAGACACTAACTATGGCTACACCTTC. Translating gives CASSLDTNYGYTF.

This clone was found once. The chain carries TRBV5-1 and TRBJ2-1, with D unclear. With 0 bases removed from V and 0 bases from J, the gap between germline ends came to 7 bases. The CDR3 covers 15 residues. Germline V gives CDR1 SGHRS, CDR2 YFSETQ. The CDR3 DNA sequence: TGCGCCAGCAGCTTGGCCACGAGCTCCTACAATGAGCAGTTCTTC. As protein: CASSLATSSYNEQFF.

V and J are TRBV5-5 and TRBJ2-7; 11 bases agree with TRBD2. From germline, CDR1 is SGHKS and CDR2 YYEKEE (reference sequence). CDR3 length equals 17 residues. V shed 0 bases and J 0 bases; nucleotides not matched to a gene: 5. In DNA, the CDR3 is TGTGCCAGCAGCTTGGGGGCTAGCGGGGGGAGCTCCTACGAGCAGTACTTC. Translating gives CASSLGASGGSSYEQYF.

The CDR3 DNA is TGTGCCAGCATCTACGGACTTGACAATGAGCAGTTCTTC. Encoded protein: CASIYGLDNEQFF. The genes are TRBV7-9 and TRBJ2-1, with D possibly TRBD2 on 5 matching bases. There are 13 residues in the CDR3. CDR1 is SEHNR, CDR2 FQNEAQ, per germline (reference sequence). V dropped 7 bases and J dropped 5 bases, with 12 bases sitting between them.

In its sample, this clone was seen once. The chain's CDR3 is CASSLKGGGAGQETQYF. The CDR3 DNA reads as TGTGCCAGCAGCTTAAAGGGGGGGGGAGCAGGCCAAGAGACCCAGTACTTC. V and J are TRBV13 and TRBJ2-5; D perhaps matches TRBD2 (7 bases). The germline CDR1 and CDR2 sequences are PRHDT and FYEKMQ (reference sequence). This CDR3 comprises 17 residues. V was cut by 2 bases and J by 1 base, with 17 bases left in between.